What follows are 12 T cell receptor beta chains derived from one specimen sequenced in a study of cytotoxic CD8 clonotypes in ibrutinib-treated CLL. TCRdb keeps only in-frame clones here, not all; method: immunoSEQ multiplex PCR. The sample consists of approximately 120,000 clones, 50% to 65% of them appearing once. The sequenced sample was PBMCs, obtained after 24 months of ibrutinib treatment. These receptors were taken from a human donor with chronic lymphocytic leukemia.

The chain is built from TRBV4-3 and TRBJ2-1; 9 nucleotides align to TRBD1. This CDR3 is built from 18 residues. J was trimmed by 7 bases and V by 4 bases; bases with no gene match: 17. Germline V gene lookup returns CDR1 LGHNA and CDR2 YSLEER. CDR3 coding DNA: TGCGCCAGCAGCCCTCGTTCGTCTGGGGGACAGGGAGGGAATGAGCAGTTCTTC. Residues: CASSPRSSGGQGGNEQFF.

The V call is TRBV2, the J call TRBJ2-5; 7 positions agree with TRBD2. The CDR3 loop spans 13 amino acids. Germline loops: CDR1 SNHLY, CDR2 FYNNEI. Trimming removed 6 bases from V and 3 bases from J; junction bases left unmatched: 4. CDR3 in DNA: TGTGCCAGCAGCACTAGCGCCGAAGAGACCCAGTACTTC. Amino acid sequence: CASSTSAEETQYF.

The rearrangement links TRBV5-1 to TRBJ2-7; D is ambiguous. This CDR3 is 14 amino acids long. V lost 0 bases and J 2 bases, leaving 9 bases between the germline ends. The germline gives CDR1 SGHRS, CDR2 YFSETQ. DNA for the CDR3: TGCGCCAGCAGCTTGGACCCCGGTCCCTACGAGCAGTACTTC. Protein product: CASSLDPGPYEQYF.

V gene TRBV11-2 combines with J gene TRBJ1-1, with D unclear. V was trimmed by 4 bases and J by 3 bases, leaving 12 bases between them. The CDR3 runs to 14 residues. Germline assignment: CDR1 SGHAT and CDR2 FQNNGV. CDR3: CASSSPPVDTEAFF. As DNA, the CDR3 is TGTGCCAGCAGCTCTCCGCCCGTGGACACTGAAGCTTTCTTT.

The V call is TRBV28, the J call TRBJ1-2; D unresolved. With 7 bases removed from V and 1 base from J, the gap between germline ends came to 16 bases. Germline CDR1 is MDHEN and CDR2 is SYDVKM. The CDR3 contains 15 residues. CDR3 loop: CASTDSARRNYGYTF. The CDR3 DNA reads TGTGCCAGCACCGACTCCGCCAGGCGTAACTATGGCTACACCTTC.

The chain links TRBV9 to TRBJ2-3, with 9 bases lining up with TRBD2. The CDR3 covers 16 residues. After removal of 0 bases from V and 6 bases from J, the junction contained 8 bases not matched to a gene. Germline lookup yields CDR1 SGDLS and CDR2 YYNGEE. The CDR3 coding sequence is TGTGCCAGCAGCGTAGACGGCGGGGGGGCCGTGGATACGCAGTATTTT. This codes for CASSVDGGGAVDTQYF.

This chain links TRBV18 with TRBJ1-1; 10 bases are a match to TRBD1. The V and J ends lost 6 bases and 10 bases, in that order; junction bases with no gene match: 8. CDR1 and CDR2 from the germline V gene are KGHSH and LQKENI. The CDR3 consists of 13 residues. The CDR3 protein is CASSQDRGRRAFF. The CDR3 DNA follows: TGTGCCAGCTCGCAAGACAGGGGGCGGAGAGCTTTCTTT.

This clone occurred once. The chain uses TRBV10-3 and TRBJ2-7, with D possibly being TRBD1 (6 bases). The CDR3 runs to 15 residues. Germline CDR1 is ENHRY and CDR2 is SYGVKD. V was shortened by 9 bases and J by 4 bases, with 22 bases between the two germline ends. The CDR3: CAIKLHGGGEYEQYF. CDR3 coding DNA: TGTGCCATAAAACTCCATGGTGGGGGCGAGTACGAGCAGTACTTC.

The chain is built from TRBV28 and TRBJ2-7; D may match TRBD1 or TRBD2 (6 bases each). Germline-derived CDR1 and CDR2 are MDHEN and SYDVKM. The CDR3 is made up of 14 amino acids. Trimming stripped 3 bases from V and 6 bases from J, with 15 bases between. CDR3 in amino acids: CASSFQGRSLEQYF. CDR3 DNA sequence: TGTGCCAGCAGTTTCCAGGGGAGGTCACTCGAGCAGTACTTC.

The V and J genes are TRBV30 and TRBJ2-7, with 9 positions matching TRBD1. V gave up 7 bases and J gave up 4 bases; unmatched junction bases: 5. The germline V gene encodes CDR1 GTSNPN and CDR2 SVGIG (reference sequence). The CDR3 has 12 residues. CDR3 coding DNA: TGTGCCTCAGGGACAGGGAATTACGAGCAGTACTTC. This codes for CASGTGNYEQYF.

The sample holds a few counts of this clone. This sequence joins TRBV19 and TRBJ1-2; D is perhaps TRBD1 (6 bases). Looked up from germline, CDR1 is LNHDA and CDR2 is SQIVND (reference sequence). Trimming took off 9 bases at V and 3 bases at J, with 17 bases between the two ends. The CDR3 has 14 amino acids. This CDR3 reads CASLGAGGYYGYTF. The CDR3 region has the DNA TGTGCCAGCCTCGGCGCGGGGGGCTACTATGGCTACACCTTC.

The CDR3 protein is CASSLSGPPDTQYF. CDR3 DNA sequence: TGTGCCAGCAGCTTGTCGGGTCCCCCCGATACGCAGTATTTT. The chain couples TRBV7-7 to TRBJ2-3; D is ambiguous. Germline lookup yields CDR1 SSHAT and CDR2 FNYEAQ (reference sequence). Between the trimmed V and J ends, which lost 3 bases and 6 bases, there was a span of 13 bases. The CDR3 extends over 14 amino acids.